The entry below describes one T cell receptor beta chain. The data were taken from a study of blood T cell repertoires in COVID-19. Germline CDR1 and CDR2: SGHAT and FQNNGV. Trimming cost V 5 bases and J 1 base; bases outside gene matches: 6. There are 16 residues in the CDR3. In the authors' methods: Amplifying reference gene primers gave estimates of nucleated cell counts. The data were produced by immunoSEQ multiplex PCR, yet TCRdb's version contains in-frame clones alone and is incomplete. That table furnishes V, J and clone size, whereas the DNA furnished D and trimming. This sample yields just over 350,000 clones, of which about 86% are seen a single time; around 7.5% belongs to the top ten.

The material sequenced was peripheral blood. The clonotype comes from a woman aged 55-69 years with COVID-19, enrolled during active disease. The chain joins TRBV11-2 to TRBJ2-2; 8 bases fit TRBD2. CDR3 region: CASSLPAGGNTGELFF. In DNA, the CDR3 is TGTGCCAGCAGCCTCCCCGCGGGGGGGAACACCGGGGAGCTGTTTTTT. The full variable domain, rest sourced from reference TRBV11-2 and TRBJ2-2, is EAGVAQSPRYKIIEKRQSVAFWCNPISGHATLYWYQQILGQGPKLLIQFQNNGVVDDSQLPKDRFSAERLKGVDSTLKIQPAKLEDSAVYLCASSLPAGGNTGELFFGEGSRLTVL.